This TCR beta chain was sequenced for a study of beta chain features in type 1 diabetes. Study at large: Across the samples, about 100 million sorted cells were examined in total.

This clone was counted between two and nine times. Expressed TCRB transcripts were sequenced, since all the RNA that had been isolated was reverse transcribed. An average of about 3.57 million reads was obtained for naive, central memory and regulatory T cell samples. TCRdb's copy holds only in-frame clones and misses some; the assay was immunoSEQ multiplex PCR. The sample shows a few hundred thousand clones, about 32% of them seen only once. CD4+ naive, central memory, regulatory and stem cell-like memory subsets were isolated by sorting on CD45RO/CCR7/CD25/CD127/CD95/CD27. The germline gives CDR1 MGHDK, CDR2 SYGVNS. The germline V and J ends were trimmed by 7 bases and 3 bases, with 10 bases remaining between them. This CDR3 has 13 amino acids.

Specimen: naive CD4+ T cells from blood. The V gene is TRBV25-1, the J gene TRBJ2-4; D perhaps matches TRBD1 (5 bases). The clonotype comes from a young man in good health. DNA of the CDR3: TGTGCCAGCAAAGGGGTTGGCAAAAACATTCAGTACTTC. This sequence encodes CASKGVGKNIQYF. Drawing the rest from reference TRBV25-1 and TRBJ2-4, the complete variable domain is EADIYQTPRYLVIGTGKKITLECSQTMGHDKMYWYQQDPGMELHLIHYSYGVNSTEKGDLSSESTVSRIRTEHFPLTLESARPSHTSQYLCASKGVGKNIQYFGAGTRLSVL.